The 29 T cell receptor beta chains reported below all come from one sample, sequenced in a study of shared clonotypes between healthy human individuals. Assay: immunoSEQ multiplex PCR; the TCRdb copy retains only in-frame clones and omits some. Seen here are about 960,000 clones, around three quarters observed once, and the top ten hold about 1.5%. The sample consisted of memory CD4+ T cells sorted from blood. The subset is: CD45RA-negative fraction. Receptor source: a man aged 18 to 29 in good health.

This rearrangement joins TRBV5-8 to TRBJ2-1, with 8 bases matching TRBD2. This CDR3 is 17 amino acids long. Germline CDR1 SGHTS, CDR2 YDEGEE. The V gene end was trimmed by 3 bases and the J gene end by 4 bases; junction bases not matched to a gene: 12. The CDR3 DNA sequence: TGTGCCAGCAGCTCCTCCTTAGTAGCGGGGAATTACAATGAGCAGTTCTTC. This sequence encodes CASSSSLVAGNYNEQFF.

This clone was recorded at least ten times. The chain employs TRBV30 and TRBJ1-1, with a possible D match to TRBD1 (5 bases). The germline V gene has CDR1 GTSNPN and CDR2 SVGIG (reference sequence). The germline V and J ends were trimmed by 1 base and 8 bases, with 14 bases remaining between them. The CDR3 covers 13 residues. The CDR3 loop reads CAWSGQGVGEAFF. DNA of the CDR3: TGTGCCTGGAGTGGGCAGGGCGTTGGGGAAGCTTTCTTT.

The genes are TRBV5-5 and TRBJ2-5; 13 bases agree with TRBD2. The CDR3 extends over 17 amino acids. The J segment lost 4 bases and the V segment lost 4 bases, leaving 10 bases of the junction unmatched. Per germline, CDR1 SGHKS and CDR2 YYEKEE (reference sequence). CDR3 nucleotides: TGTGCCAGCAGCGAAGGACGGACTAGCGGGAGACGAGAGACCCAGTACTTC. Protein: CASSEGRTSGRRETQYF.

The V gene is TRBV5-8, the J gene TRBJ1-4, with TRBD1 matching over 7 bases. From germline, CDR1 is SGHTS and CDR2 YDEGEE. The V segment lost 5 bases and the J segment 8 bases; nucleotides outside the gene matches: 9. This CDR3 contains 14 residues. CDR3 residues: CASSPYRGREKLFF. The CDR3 coding sequence is TGTGCCAGCAGTCCATACAGGGGTCGCGAAAAACTGTTTTTT.

DNA for the CDR3: TGTGCCTGGAGTCCCCTTCCTATCAGAGGTTCTACCTACGAGCAGTACTTC. The encoded protein is CAWSPLPIRGSTYEQYF. V and J are TRBV30 and TRBJ2-7, with D uncertain. The germline gives CDR1 GTSNPN, CDR2 SVGIG (reference sequence). The CDR3 runs to 17 residues. The germline V and J ends were trimmed by 2 bases and 2 bases, with 22 bases remaining between them.

This clone was seen only a few times. Other DNA sequences in this sample translate to the same CDR3. The chain carries TRBV5-1 and TRBJ1-1, with D unclear. The CDR3 has 13 residues. Trimming removed 4 bases from V and 1 base from J, with 8 bases in between. Germline V gene sequence: CDR1 SGHRS, CDR2 YFSETQ. The CDR3 here is CASSIVQNTEAFF. DNA for the CDR3: TGCGCCAGCAGCATAGTACAGAACACTGAAGCTTTCTTT.

This chain connects TRBV4-1 to TRBJ2-5; D unclear. Trimming stripped 3 bases from V and 0 bases from J, with 2 bases between. The germline gives CDR1 MGHRA, CDR2 YSYEKL. CDR3 length equals 12 residues. This CDR3 reads CASSQNQETQYF. The CDR3 DNA reads TGCGCCAGCAGCCAGAACCAAGAGACCCAGTACTTC.

This clone showed up just a few times. The chain carries TRBV7-9 and TRBJ1-1; 7 positions agree with TRBD1. The V and J ends lost 5 bases and 1 base, in that order; junction bases with no gene match: 10. CDR3 size: 16 residues. In germline, CDR1 is SEHNR, CDR2 FQNEAQ (reference sequence). The CDR3, as DNA: TGTGCCAGCAGCCCCCAGGGCGGGACAGCGAACACTGAAGCTTTCTTT. As protein: CASSPQGGTANTEAFF.

Comments on this clone: Additional DNA sequences in this sample encode the identical CDR3. The rearrangement links TRBV6-5 to TRBJ2-7; D is unclear. Germline assignment: CDR1 MNHEY and CDR2 SVGAGI. This CDR3 comprises 11 residues. V lost 6 bases, J lost 2 bases, and 5 bases lay in between. CDR3 bases: TGTGCCAGCAGCACAGCCTACGAGCAGTACTTC. Its protein product is CASSTAYEQYF.

The rearrangement links TRBV27 to TRBJ1-5; 7 bases line up with TRBD1. Germline CDR1 and CDR2: MNHEY and SMNVEV (reference sequence). This CDR3 spans 15 amino acids. The trim removed 6 bases at V and 0 bases at J, leaving 5 bases unmatched. CDR3: CASRPGTVSNQPQHF. Here the CDR3 DNA reads TGTGCCAGCAGGCCGGGGACAGTTAGCAATCAGCCCCAGCATTTT.

This clone was seen many times. This chain connects TRBV6-1 to TRBJ1-2, with D unclear. V was cut by 5 bases and J by 1 base, with 11 bases left in between. The CDR3 sequence is 14 residues long. Germline lookup yields CDR1 MNHNS and CDR2 SASEGT. In DNA, the CDR3 is TGTGCCAGCAGTATAAGGACCATTAACTATGGCTACACCTTC. It specifies CASSIRTINYGYTF.

The chain carries TRBV7-9 and TRBJ2-3; 9 bases fit TRBD1. The CDR3 is 15 residues long. The germline V gene has CDR1 SEHNR and CDR2 FQNEAQ (reference sequence). The trim removed 1 base at V and 5 bases at J, leaving 4 bases unmatched. CDR3 amino acids: CASSLDRGQGDTQYF. The CDR3, as DNA: TGTGCCAGCAGCTTAGACAGGGGGCAAGGAGATACGCAGTATTTT. The variable domain in full, with the rest retrieved from reference TRBV7-9 and TRBJ2-3, is DTGVSQNPRHKITKRGQNVTFRCDPISEHNRLYWYRQTLGQGPEFLTYFQNEAQLEKSRLLSDRFSAERPKGSFSTLEIQRTEQGDSAMYLCASSLDRGQGDTQYFGPGTRLTVL.

CDR3 sequence reads: CASRGTSGSYPTGELFF. The CDR3, as DNA: TGTGCCAGCAGGGGGACTAGCGGGTCGTATCCCACCGGGGAGCTGTTTTTT. J is TRBJ2-2 and V is TRBV28; TRBD2 matches 12 bases. The CDR3 is 17 amino acids. From germline, CDR1 is MDHEN and CDR2 SYDVKM. The V gene end was trimmed by 6 bases and the J gene end by 4 bases; junction bases not matched to a gene: 9. Together with reference TRBV28 and TRBJ2-2, the CDR3 gives the full variable domain: DVKVTQSSRYLVKRTGEKVFLECVQDMDHENMFWYRQDPGLGLRLIYFSYDVKMKEKGDIPEGYSVSREKKERFSLILESASTNQTSMYLCASRGTSGSYPTGELFFGEGSRLTVL.

The chain joins TRBV13 to TRBJ2-5, with D possibly TRBD1 on 6 matching bases. CDR1 and CDR2 from the germline V gene are PRHDT and FYEKMQ (reference sequence). V was cut by 5 bases and J by 5 bases, with 12 bases left in between. The CDR3 runs to 13 residues. The CDR3 spells CASSGPRGETQYF. The CDR3 nucleotides read TGTGCCAGCAGCGGCCCGAGGGGGGAGACCCAGTACTTC.

The chain uses TRBV19 and TRBJ2-7; 9 bases fit TRBD1. Per the germline V gene, CDR1 is LNHDA and CDR2 is SQIVND (reference sequence). This CDR3 has 13 amino acids. Losses at the gene ends were 9 bases for V and 5 bases for J; bases not matched to a gene: 8. The DNA of the CDR3 is TGTGCCAGCCGGGACAGGGAATTGAACGAGCAGTACTTC. As protein: CASRDRELNEQYF.

The V call is TRBV10-1, the J call TRBJ2-3, with 9 bases that match TRBD2. The V segment lost 2 bases and the J segment 4 bases; nucleotides outside the gene matches: 4. Germline V gene lookup returns CDR1 WNHNN and CDR2 SYGVQD (reference sequence). This CDR3 comprises 15 residues. The CDR3 nucleotides are TGCGCCAGCAGTGAGGCGGGAGGGCGGGCAGATACGCAGTATTTT. Protein product: CASSEAGGRADTQYF.

This sequence joins TRBV10-3 and TRBJ1-5; D is unresolved. This CDR3 comprises 13 residues. Trimming removed 6 bases from V and 6 bases from J, with 12 bases in between. The germline CDR1 and CDR2 sequences are ENHRY and SYGVKD. The CDR3, as DNA: TGTGCCATCAGAACAGATTACAGTCAGCCCCAGCATTTT. This encodes CAIRTDYSQPQHF.

J is TRBJ1-2 and V is TRBV28, with 7 bases identical to TRBD1. The V gene's germline CDR1 is MDHEN and CDR2 SYDVKM. This CDR3 region has 13 residues. Trimming took 6 bases from V and 8 from J; bases not matched to a gene: 9. CDR3 sequence (DNA): TGTGCCAGCAGAGGCAAACAGGGGAGCGGCTACACCTTC. Amino acids: CASRGKQGSGYTF.

This sequence joins TRBV19 and TRBJ2-5; the D is unclear. Trimming removed 6 bases at V and 2 bases at J, with 10 bases between. The CDR3 extends over 13 amino acids. Germline CDR1 LNHDA, CDR2 SQIVND (reference sequence). The CDR3 loop reads CASSQTSQETQYF. As DNA, the CDR3 is TGTGCCAGTAGCCAGACGTCTCAAGAGACCCAGTACTTC.

This clone came up once. The CDR3 sequence: CATSRDLTGARGYTF. CDR3 nucleotide sequence: TGTGCCACCAGCAGAGATCTCACAGGGGCGAGGGGCTACACCTTC. This chain links TRBV15 with TRBJ1-2; 7 bases agree with TRBD1. The CDR3 has 15 residues. Trimming cost V 0 bases and J 8 bases; bases outside gene matches: 9. In germline, CDR1 is LNHNV, CDR2 YYDKDF (reference sequence). The full variable domain, in which reference TRBV15 and TRBJ1-2 provide the parts outside the CDR3, is DAMVIQNPRYQVTQFGKPVTLSCSQTLNHNVMYWYQQKSSQAPKLLFHYYDKDFNNEADTPDNFQSRRPNTSFCFLDIRSPGLGDTAMYLCATSRDLTGARGYTFGSGTRLTVV.

The CDR3 reads CASSQDRFTYEQYF. For the CDR3, the DNA is TGCGCCAGCAGCCAAGACAGGTTCACCTACGAGCAGTACTTC. The chain carries TRBV4-1 and TRBJ2-5; D gene uncertain. The DNA end favors TRBJ2-7, so the J call may be wrong. The CDR3 length is 14 residues. Germline loops: CDR1 MGHRA, CDR2 YSYEKL.

The chain joins TRBV2 to TRBJ2-7; 14 bases agree with TRBD2. V dropped 6 bases and J dropped 3; count of bases not matched to a gene: 10. Germline CDR1 and CDR2: SNHLY and FYNNEI. CDR3 length: 17 residues. The CDR3 reads CASRAGTSGRAGYEQYF. In nucleotides, the CDR3 is TGTGCCAGCAGAGCCGGGACTAGCGGGAGAGCGGGCTACGAGCAGTACTTC.

This clone appeared a few times. The chain uses TRBV11-2 and TRBJ2-1, with no clear D. Germline V CDR1 and CDR2: SGHAT, FQNNGV. The V end lost 2 bases, the J end lost 6 bases, and 8 bases lay between the germline ends. The CDR3 is 13 residues long. The CDR3 coding sequence is TGTGCCAGCAGCTTAATGGGGTTCAATGAGCAGTTCTTC. Translating gives CASSLMGFNEQFF. Combining the CDR3 with reference TRBV11-2 and TRBJ2-1 gives the whole variable domain EAGVAQSPRYKIIEKRQSVAFWCNPISGHATLYWYQQILGQGPKLLIQFQNNGVVDDSQLPKDRFSAERLKGVDSTLKIQPAKLEDSAVYLCASSLMGFNEQFFGPGTRLTVL.

The genes are TRBV11-2 and TRBJ1-1; no firm D call. Germline CDR1 is SGHAT and CDR2 is FQNNGV. Trimming stripped 3 bases from V and 8 bases from J, with 16 bases between. The CDR3 consists of 14 residues. CDR3 sequence reads: CASSFGPRGVEAFF. Written as DNA, the CDR3 is TGTGCCAGCAGCTTTGGGCCCCGGGGAGTCGAAGCTTTCTTT.

This sequence joins TRBV5-8 and TRBJ1-2; the D gene is possibly TRBD1 (6 bases). Germline V lookup: CDR1 SGHTS, CDR2 YDEGEE. The CDR3 is 14 amino acids. The V end lost 0 bases, the J end lost 2 bases, and 8 bases lay between the germline ends. CDR3 protein: CASSLAGQNYGYTF. The CDR3 DNA follows: TGTGCCAGCAGCTTGGCCGGACAGAACTATGGCTACACCTTC.

The chain couples TRBV25-1 to TRBJ2-2; 8 bases are a match to TRBD1. V was pared by 8 bases and J by 0 bases, with 2 bases of the junction left unmatched. CDR1 MGHDK and CDR2 SYGVNS come from the germline V gene. The CDR3 contains 14 residues. The CDR3 loop reads CASQGAANTGELFF. Here the CDR3 DNA reads TGTGCCAGCCAGGGGGCCGCGAACACCGGGGAGCTGTTTTTT.

This chain connects TRBV28 to TRBJ2-3, with 7 positions matching TRBD1. V shed 4 bases and J 2 bases; nucleotides not matched to a gene: 6. The germline V gene has CDR1 MDHEN and CDR2 SYDVKM. This CDR3 is 15 amino acids long. CDR3 residues: CASSSRDRLTDTQYF. DNA for the CDR3: TGTGCCAGCAGTTCTCGGGACAGACTCACAGATACGCAGTATTTT.

The V and J genes are TRBV27 and TRBJ1-6; tentatively, D is TRBD1 (6 bases). Germline V gene sequence: CDR1 MNHEY, CDR2 SMNVEV (reference sequence). Trimming stripped 6 bases from V and 0 bases from J, with 12 bases between. This CDR3 comprises 16 residues. The CDR3 DNA is TGTGCCAGCAGGGACAGCTTGAGCTCCTATAATTCACCCCTCCACTTT. This codes for CASRDSLSSYNSPLHF.

This sequence joins TRBV10-3 and TRBJ1-6; D possibly corresponds to TRBD1 (5 bases). V was cut by 0 bases and J by 6 bases, with 9 bases left in between. In germline, CDR1 is ENHRY, CDR2 SYGVKD. CDR3 length equals 15 residues. Written as DNA, the CDR3 is TGTGCCATCAGTGAGTCGACAGACGGTAATTCACCCCTCCACTTT. Translated: CAISESTDGNSPLHF.